This T cell receptor beta chain was obtained from a study of blood T cell repertoires in COVID-19. Study-level information: The analysed material was cDNA or gDNA that came from T cells, B-cell-depleted T cells, or PBMCs.

In the authors' workflow: Scientists estimated how many nucleated cells there were by amplifying reference gene primers. Produced via immunoSEQ multiplex PCR; TCRdb's table is partial and in-frame only. The V and J calls and clone size are taken from that table; D and trimming were inferred from the DNA. The sample contains approximately 110,000 clones, roughly 85% of which appear only once. The CDR3 contains 12 residues. V shed 10 bases, J shed 6 bases, and the junction held 5 bases outside the gene matches. CDR1 is SNHLY, CDR2 FYNNEI, per germline. The chain couples TRBV2 to TRBJ1-5; 8 nucleotides align to TRBD1. This sequence was found in an elderly woman with acute or convalescent COVID-19. The sample was peripheral blood. The CDR3 DNA is TGTGCCACTGGACAGGGCGGTCAGCCCCAGCATTTT. This sequence encodes CATGQGGQPQHF. The complete variable domain, with remaining parts taken from reference TRBV2 and TRBJ1-5, reads EPEVTQTPSHQVTQMGQEVILRCVPISNHLYFYWYRQILGQKVEFLVSFYNNEISEKSEIFDDQFSVERPDGSNFTLKIRSTKLEDSAMYFCATGQGGQPQHFGDGTRLSIL.